A selection of T cell receptor beta chains follows, all from one sample in a study of shared clonotypes between healthy human individuals. The assay was immunoSEQ multiplex PCR, and TCRdb's table has in-frame clones only and misses some. The data hold approximately 2.5 million clones, with 90% to 95% observed a single time. Material: naive CD4+ T cells from PBMCs. Every receptor here comes from a young man in good health. Some clones in this sample may be carry-over from other donors' samples. CDR3s leave out the opening cysteine and the closing phenylalanine or tryptophan.

>TRBJ1-4|TRBV28
ASSLISRPNEKLF
>TRBJ1-2|TRBV6-5
ASTQRGAGDYGYT
>TRBJ2-5|TRBV7-2
ASSFTRDSETQY
>TRBJ1-3|TRBV15
ATSRAGYSSGNTIY
>TRBJ2-3|TRBV4-2
ASNPGVAGSTDTQY
>TRBJ1-4|TRBV6-1
ASSEQGTRNEKLF
>TRBJ2-7|TRBV29-1
SVFGQGLDKQY
>TRBJ2-1|TRBV7-2
ASSFSAGGRINEQF
>TRBJ2-5|TRBV5-4
ASSLGSQETQY
>TRBJ1-2|TRBV7-2
ASSLRPGQGEGYT
>TRBJ2-3|TRBV7-9
ASSIDRDTQY